This record covers a single T cell receptor (beta chain). The germline V gene has CDR1 SGHDT and CDR2 YYEEEE. The CDR3 loop spans 13 amino acids. The V end lost 4 bases, the J end lost 2 bases, and 9 bases lay between the germline ends. Per the study methods: Researchers report that nucleated cell counts were estimated from reference gene primer amplification. Sequenced by immunoSEQ multiplex PCR; TCRdb stores in-frame clones only, minus some. V, J and clone size derive from that table, while D and trimming were established from the DNA sequence. The sample carries 60,000 to 75,000 clones, roughly 85% recorded once. This sample stems from a study of blood T cell repertoires in COVID-19. Across the study: Italy, Spain and the United States were the sources of the convalescent and acute COVID-19 samples. Sources were T cells, B-cell-depleted T cells, or PBMCs; the material itself was cDNA or gDNA.

This sequence originates from a human donor in a cohort sampled during active COVID-19. The sample consisted of peripheral blood. The chain carries TRBV5-6 and TRBJ1-2; D is unclear. The DNA for the CDR3 is TGTGCCAGCAGCCCGGCGGCGAACTATGGCTACACCTTC. Residues: CASSPAANYGYTF. The full variable domain, in which reference TRBV5-6 and TRBJ1-2 provide the parts outside the CDR3, is DAGVTQSPTHLIKTRGQQVTLRCSPKSGHDTVSWYQQALGQGPQFIFQYYEEEERQRGNFPDRFSGHQFPNYSSELNVNALLLGDSALYLCASSPAANYGYTFGSGTRLTVV.